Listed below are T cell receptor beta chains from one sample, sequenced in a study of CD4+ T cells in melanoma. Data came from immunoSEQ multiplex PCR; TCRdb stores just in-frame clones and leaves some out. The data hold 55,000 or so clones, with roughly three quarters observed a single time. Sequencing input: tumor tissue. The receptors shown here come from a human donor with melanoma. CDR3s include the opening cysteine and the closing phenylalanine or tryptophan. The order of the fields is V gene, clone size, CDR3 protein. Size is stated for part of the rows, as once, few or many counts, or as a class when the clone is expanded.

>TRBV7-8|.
CASSLVYPDVKETQYF
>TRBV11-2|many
CASSSGLTRQETQYF
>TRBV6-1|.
CASTEGPRAKNIQYF
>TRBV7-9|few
CASSFWGTNEQYF
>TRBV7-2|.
CATEGHKSYEQYF
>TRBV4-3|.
CASAGGTGTDNEQFF
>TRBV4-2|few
CASSPRTSGYNEQFF
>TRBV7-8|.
CASSKLTGTGNYGYTF
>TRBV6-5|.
CASRKPGQRETQYF
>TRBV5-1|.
CASSLGEQGLSSTDTQYF
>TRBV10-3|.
CAISEPAGQGAGEQYF
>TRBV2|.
CASSETPGASYEQYF